These 29 T cell receptor beta chains were all obtained from the same sample, sequenced in a study of T cell clonality in common variable immunodeficiency (dated by TCRdb to 2014 to 2015). The library relied on the immunoSEQ multiplex PCR assay. TCRdb mirrors the immuneACCESS table, restricted to in-frame sequences. Some clones are absent from its copies; in checked studies, under half trace to an unresolved V gene, and the reason for the others is unknown. For this sample, under 40,000 clones are listed, none of them singletons. The ten largest clones capture 5% to 7% of the sample. Paper-wide results and their limitations: CVID TCRbeta sequences were reported to have fewer deletions and N-nucleotide insertions and to lack highly modified clones with 13 or more V deletions.

Their cognate antigens are unknown. The sample comprised peripheral blood mononuclear cells. The receptors were sampled from a human donor with common variable immunodeficiency.

In its sample, this clone was seen a few times. The sequence runs out 3 residues before the end of the CDR3; the remainder is reconstructed from the germline J gene. The gene calls are TRBV30 and TRBJ1-2, with 7 bases fitting TRBD1. Germline V CDR1 and CDR2: GTSNPN, SVGIG (reference sequence). Unmatched junction bases numbered 16, after V lost 5 bases and J lost 4 bases. The CDR3 extends over 16 amino acids. CDR3 in amino acids: CAWVSGEGAPGYGYTF. CDR3 DNA (partial): TGTGCCTGGGTATCGGGGGAGGGGGCGCCTGGCTATGGC.

There are many counts of this clone. The CDR3 end is not reached by the read, which stops 3 residues before it; the germline J gene fills it in. This specimen includes other DNA sequences encoding the same CDR3. The rearrangement links TRBV19 to TRBJ1-2, with 8 bases lining up with TRBD1. J gave up 0 bases and V 5 bases, and 2 bases lay outside the gene matches. CDR1 and CDR2 (germline): LNHDA, SQIVND (reference sequence). This CDR3 region has 14 residues. The CDR3 DNA, read in part, is TGTGCCAGTAGTCCACAGGGGGCTAACTATGGC. Encoded protein: CASSPQGANYG. The whole CDR3 sequence reads CASSPQGANYGYTF.

This clone was counted at least ten times. The CDR3 end lies 3 residues beyond the end of the read and is filled in from the germline J gene. This rearrangement joins TRBV18 to TRBJ2-3; 8 bases agree with TRBD1. The CDR3 runs 15 residues. Germline values: CDR1 KGHSH, CDR2 LQKENI. V trimming: 3 bases; J trimming: 3 bases; junction bases outside the gene matches: 5. The part of the CDR3 DNA that was read is TGTGCCAGCTCACCCTTCTGGGACAGGACAGATACG. Encoded protein: CASSPFWDRTDT. In full, the CDR3 is CASSPFWDRTDTQYF. Looking up the rest from reference TRBV18 and TRBJ2-3 gives the full variable domain: NAGVMQNPRHLVRRRGQEARLRCSPMKGHSHVYWYRQLPEEGLKFMVYLQKENIIDESGMPKERFSAEFPKEGPSILRIQQVVRGDSAAYFCASSPFWDRTDTQYFGPGTRLTVL.

This clone occurred many times. The CDR3 extends 3 residues past the end of the read, so its final part is completed from the germline J gene. J is TRBJ2-5 and V is TRBV18, with 13 bases aligning to TRBD2. Germline values: CDR1 KGHSH, CDR2 LQKENI. After removal of 5 bases from V and 5 bases from J, the junction contained 8 bases not matched to a gene. The CDR3 totals 16 residues. This chain's CDR3 is CASSARLAGGRETQYF. The covered CDR3 bases are TGTGCCAGCTCAGCCCGACTAGCGGGGGGCCGGGAGACC.

This clone has ten or more counts. The read is 3 residues too short to cover the CDR3 end, so that end is filled in from the germline J gene. V and J are TRBV10-3 and TRBJ2-7; perhaps TRBD1 as D (5 bases). The germline CDR1 and CDR2 sequences are ENHRY and SYGVKD. V was cut by 4 bases and J by 3 bases, with 13 bases left in between. This CDR3 is 14 amino acids long. Here the CDR3 reads CAISARDRYYEQYF. Incomplete CDR3 DNA: TGTGCCATCAGTGCACGAGACAGATACTACGAG.

This clone was observed a handful of times. The read ends 3 residues before the CDR3 terminus; that terminus is restored from the germline J gene. The rearrangement uses TRBV18 and TRBJ1-1, with 10 bases lining up with TRBD1. This CDR3 comprises 14 residues. The V gene end was trimmed by 4 bases and the J gene end by 1 base; junction bases not matched to a gene: 0. Per germline, CDR1 KGHSH and CDR2 LQKENI. The CDR3 here is CASSRDRGNTEAFF. CDR3 bases read: TGTGCCAGCTCACGGGACAGGGGGAACACTGAA.

This clone has more than one count but fewer than ten. CDR3 loop: CASSMRPMDSREGTQPQHF. The sequenced part of the CDR3 DNA is TGTGCCAGTAGTATGAGGCCCATGGACTCCCGGGAAGGCACCCAGCCC. The chain couples TRBV19 to TRBJ1-5; D is unresolved. The read stops 3 residues short of the end of the CDR3; the missing end is completed from the germline J gene. Trimming pared 3 bases from V and 7 bases from J, leaving 28 bases between. Germline CDR1 is LNHDA and CDR2 is SQIVND (reference sequence). The CDR3 spans 19 residues.

This clone is termed medium-sized (0.01 to 0.1%). CDR3 sequence reads: CATSKGQGEELLFF. The part of the CDR3 DNA that was read is TGTGCCACCAGCAAAGGACAGGGGGAGGAATTA. The chain employs TRBV15 and TRBJ1-4; 10 positions agree with TRBD1. The CDR3 extends 3 residues past the end of the read, so its final part is completed from the germline J gene. Germline V gene sequence: CDR1 LNHNV, CDR2 YYDKDF (reference sequence). There are 14 residues in the CDR3. Variable domain in full (rest from reference TRBV15 and TRBJ1-4): DAMVIQNPRYQVTQFGKPVTLSCSQTLNHNVMYWYQQKSSQAPKLLFHYYDKDFNNEADTPDNFQSRRPNTSFCFLDIRSPGLGDTAMYLCATSKGQGEELLFFGSGTQLSVL.

This clone has ten or more counts. The CDR3 goes on 3 residues after the read ends, and that part is filled in from the germline J gene. The rearrangement links TRBV20-1 to TRBJ1-2; 8 bases agree with TRBD1. Per the germline V gene, CDR1 is DFQATT and CDR2 is SNEGSKA (reference sequence). This CDR3 is built from 14 residues. V lost 6 bases, J lost 4 bases, and 10 bases stayed unmatched. Partial CDR3 DNA: TGCAGTGCCTTAGAGAACAGGGGGGGCTATGGC. Its protein is CSALENRGGYG. The CDR3 in full is CSALENRGGYGYTF.

Points on this clone: With the read ending 3 residues before the CDR3 end, the germline J gene is used to fill in that end. The chain employs TRBV6-1 and TRBJ1-5; 8 bases match TRBD1. The V and J ends lost 4 bases and 1 base, in that order; junction bases with no gene match: 6. The length of the CDR3 is 16 residues. CDR1 MNHNS and CDR2 SASEGT come from the germline V gene. The DNA read from the CDR3 is TGTGCCAGCAGTGCCCATGGACAGGGCAGCAATCAGCCC. This translates into CASSAHGQGSNQP. The complete CDR3 sequence is CASSAHGQGSNQPQHF.

Comments on this clone: From the germline J gene comes the end of the CDR3, since the read stops 3 residues before it. The gene calls are TRBV6-2 or TRBV6-3 and TRBJ1-2, with TRBD1 matching over 8 bases. CDR3 length: 15 residues. CDR1 is MNHEY and CDR2 is SVGEGT in the germline V gene. The CDR3 bases that were read are TGTGCCAGCAGCCAATCTTGGACAGGGTCGGAGGGC. Translating gives CASSQSWTGSEG. The entire CDR3 protein is CASSQSWTGSEGYTF.

This clone turned up a few times. The sequence runs out 3 residues before the end of the CDR3; the remainder is reconstructed from the germline J gene. The chain uses TRBV18 and TRBJ1-2; D remains ambiguous. Trimming removed 3 bases from V and 3 bases from J, with 8 bases in between. Germline lookup yields CDR1 KGHSH and CDR2 LQKENI. The CDR3 contains 13 residues. Incomplete CDR3 DNA: TGTGCCAGCTCACCCGATACGGACTATGGC. Translating it yields CASSPDTDYG. The full CDR3 protein reads CASSPDTDYGYTF.

In regard to this clone: From the germline J gene comes the end of the CDR3, since the read stops 3 residues before it. The V call is TRBV19, the J call TRBJ1-2, with a possible D match to TRBD1 (5 bases). Germline loops: CDR1 LNHDA, CDR2 SQIVND (reference sequence). The CDR3 sequence is 12 residues long. V was clipped by 9 bases and J by 5 bases, with 13 bases between them. This CDR3 is CARTVSCYGYTF. The DNA read from the CDR3 is TGTGCCAGGACAGTCTCCTGTTATGGC.

This clone was observed at least ten times. The read comes to an end 3 residues before the CDR3 does, leaving the germline J gene to fill in the end. This chain joins TRBV19 and TRBJ2-1; 8 nucleotides match TRBD2. V lost 3 bases to trimming and J lost 8 bases; unmatched junction nucleotides: 9. CDR3 size: 15 residues. Per the germline V gene, CDR1 is LNHDA and CDR2 is SQIVND (reference sequence). The CDR3 here is CASSILAGLFDEQFF. Incomplete CDR3 DNA: TGTGCCAGTAGTATCCTAGCGGGCCTTTTTGATGAG. Full variable domain (outside the CDR3, taken from reference TRBV19 and TRBJ2-1): DGGITQSPKYLFRKEGQNVTLSCEQNLNHDAMYWYRQDPGQGLRLIYYSQIVNDFQKGDIAEGYSVSREKKESFPLTVTSAQKNPTAFYLCASSILAGLFDEQFFGPGTRLTVL.

The CDR3 loop is CASSPLGVGPWEKLFF. The CDR3 DNA, read in part, is TGTGCCAGCTCACCCCTCGGCGTGGGCCCGTGGGAAAAA. The chain joins TRBV18 to TRBJ1-4; no firm D call. The sequenced fragment ends 3 residues before the CDR3 boundary, so the rest is inferred from the germline J gene. The germline V gene has CDR1 KGHSH and CDR2 LQKENI. The CDR3 length is 16 residues. Deletions cut 3 bases from V and 8 bases from J, with 19 bases between.

At least ten counts were recorded for this clone. The CDR3 end lies 3 residues beyond the end of the read and is filled in from the germline J gene. This chain connects TRBV23-1 to TRBJ1-1; a possible D gene is TRBD1 (6 bases). TRBV23-1 is labeled an ORF, and its function is uncertain. Deletions cut 2 bases from V and 4 bases from J, with 17 bases between. The CDR3 spans 16 residues. This CDR3 reads CASSQSLSRGGTEAFF. CDR3 DNA (partial): TGCGCCAGCAGTCAAAGTCTTTCCAGAGGGGGCACTGAA.

Note on this clone: The read ends 3 residues early relative to the CDR3; the germline J gene fills the gap. This chain uses TRBV19 with TRBJ2-1, with a weak D call TRBD1 (6 bases). Trimming left V 1 base short and J 8 bases short, with 15 bases between. This CDR3 has 15 residues. Germline V CDR1 and CDR2: LNHDA, SQIVND (reference sequence). The CDR3 bases that were read are TGTGCCAGTAGTATAGTAGGGGCACAGGGCCATGAG. It encodes CASSIVGAQGHE. The full CDR3 protein is CASSIVGAQGHEQFF.

The table lists this clone with a few counts. The CDR3 end falls 3 residues outside the read, so it is completed with the germline J gene. The gene calls are TRBV7-9 and TRBJ1-5, with D hard to call. The V gene's germline CDR1 is SEHNR and CDR2 FQNEAQ (reference sequence). The CDR3 is 12 amino acids. With 5 bases removed from V and 3 bases from J, the gap between germline ends came to 5 bases. The chain's CDR3 is CASSQINQPQHF. The part of the CDR3 DNA that was read is TGTGCCAGCAGCCAAATCAATCAGCCC. Full variable domain (rest looked up from reference TRBV7-9 and TRBJ1-5): DTGVSQNPRHKITKRGQNVTFRCDPISEHNRLYWYRQTLGQGPEFLTYFQNEAQLEKSRLLSDRFSAERPKGSFSTLEIQRTEQGDSAMYLCASSQINQPQHFGDGTRLSIL.

The table lists this clone with a few counts. The read ends 3 residues shy of where the CDR3 ends; the end is completed using the germline J gene. The chain links TRBV30 to TRBJ2-7; D is unclear. Germline loops: CDR1 GTSNPN, CDR2 SVGIG (reference sequence). The CDR3 contains 15 residues. V dropped 3 bases and J dropped 0 bases, with 15 bases sitting between them. The CDR3 sequence: CAWRYDIRNSYEQYF. The covered CDR3 bases are TGTGCCTGGAGGTATGACATTCGCAACTCCTACGAG.

About this clone itself: The CDR3 is cut off 3 residues early in the read; its end comes from the germline J gene. The chain recombines TRBV6-2 or TRBV6-3 with TRBJ2-1; the match to TRBD1 covers 8 bases. This CDR3 has 16 amino acids. Germline CDR1 is MNHEY and CDR2 is SVGEGT. V lost 6 bases to trimming and J lost 8 bases; unmatched junction nucleotides: 15. The sequenced CDR3 bases are TGTGCCAGCAGGCTTAGACAGGGGACGGCCCGGGATGAG. Residues: CASRLRQGTARDE. In full, the CDR3 is CASRLRQGTARDEQFF.

With respect to this clone: The read halts 3 residues ahead of the CDR3 end, with the missing end drawn from the germline J gene. This chain connects TRBV6-2 or TRBV6-3 to TRBJ2-7; 7 positions agree with TRBD1. Germline V lookup: CDR1 MNHEY, CDR2 SVGEGT. The CDR3 spans 12 residues. After removal of 5 bases from V and 4 bases from J, the junction contained 2 bases not matched to a gene. This CDR3 reads CASSRQGYEQYF. The sequenced CDR3 bases are TGTGCCAGCAGTAGACAGGGTTACGAG.

This clone was detected only a few times. The CDR3 is cut off 3 residues early in the read; its end comes from the germline J gene. The chain employs TRBV7-2 and TRBJ2-7, with D perhaps TRBD1 (5 bases). Deletions cut 4 bases from V and 3 bases from J, with 10 bases between. The CDR3 consists of 13 residues. Germline values: CDR1 SGHTA, CDR2 FQGNSA. CDR3 region: CASSSRTSYEQYF. CDR3 DNA, as far as it was read: TGTGCCAGCAGCTCACGGACAAGCTACGAG.

This clone has just a few counts. The DNA ends 3 residues before the CDR3 does, and the rest of the CDR3 is filled in from the germline J gene. J is TRBJ1-4 and V is TRBV2, with D possibly being TRBD1 (6 bases). Germline V lookup: CDR1 SNHLY, CDR2 FYNNEI. The CDR3 runs to 14 residues. V was cut by 5 bases and J by 8 bases, with 15 bases left in between. The CDR3 DNA, read in part, is TGTGCCAGCAGTTCCCTGGGGGCTGGGGAAAAA. Protein product: CASSSLGAGEK. The entire CDR3 reads CASSSLGAGEKLFF.

This clone was found many times. Compared with germline, one end of the junction differs, possibly owing to a read error. The read ends 3 residues before the CDR3 terminus; that terminus is restored from the germline J gene. V and J are TRBV18 and TRBJ1-6; D uncertain. This CDR3 has 17 amino acids. Germline-derived CDR1 and CDR2 are KGHSH and LQKENI. The part of the CDR3 DNA that was read is TGTGCCAGCTCGCCACTGGCCGAAGTCTCCTATAATTCACCC. It translates to CASSPLAEVSYNSP. The complete CDR3 protein is CASSPLAEVSYNSPLHF.

About this clone: The read is 3 residues too short to cover the CDR3 end, so that end is filled in from the germline J gene. The chain is built from TRBV19 and TRBJ1-1; tentative D call: TRBD1 (5 bases). This CDR3 is 13 amino acids long. The germline gives CDR1 LNHDA, CDR2 SQIVND (reference sequence). Trimming shortened V by 6 bases and J by 4 bases, and 12 bases separated the two germline ends. This chain's CDR3 is CASRQTGPTEAFF. The DNA read from the CDR3 is TGTGCCAGTAGGCAAACAGGTCCCACTGAA.

This clone was found a few times. The read is 3 residues too short to cover the CDR3 end, so that end is filled in from the germline J gene. The V call is TRBV6-2 or TRBV6-3, the J call TRBJ1-5; D perhaps matches TRBD1 (5 bases). CDR3 size: 11 residues. Between the trimmed V and J ends, which lost 6 bases and 9 bases, there was a span of 9 bases. The V gene's germline CDR1 is MNHEY and CDR2 SVGEGT. The CDR3 bases that were read are TGTGCCAGCAGCCAGGGAGGGCCC. Translation: CASSQGGP. The CDR3 as a whole reads CASSQGGPQHF.

Worth noting for this clone: The CDR3 end falls 3 residues outside the read, so it is completed with the germline J gene. The J gene is TRBJ2-1, the V gene TRBV7-3, with TRBD2 identical over 7 bases. The CDR3 loop spans 15 amino acids. Trimming took 5 bases from V and 7 from J; bases not matched to a gene: 11. Looked up from germline, CDR1 is SGHTA and CDR2 is FQGTGA. CDR3 sequence: CASSASGALRNEQFF. Incomplete CDR3 DNA: TGTGCCAGCAGCGCCAGCGGGGCCCTCCGAAATGAG.

There are many counts of this clone. The read halts 3 residues ahead of the CDR3 end, with the missing end drawn from the germline J gene. The J gene is TRBJ2-3, the V gene TRBV18; 7 bases fit TRBD1. The junction had 0 bases not matched to a gene; V was cut back by 5 bases and J by 1 base. Germline V gene lookup returns CDR1 KGHSH and CDR2 LQKENI. The CDR3 is 13 amino acids. CDR3: CASSTGGTDTQYF. The covered CDR3 bases are TGTGCCAGCTCAACAGGGGGCACAGATACG.

There are a few counts of this clone. Read data end 3 residues before the CDR3 end; the end is taken from the germline J gene. The chain employs TRBV20-1 and TRBJ1-1, with TRBD1 as a possible D gene (5 bases). Germline V gene sequence: CDR1 DFQATT, CDR2 SNEGSKA (reference sequence). V was trimmed by 4 bases and J by 6 bases, leaving 9 bases between them. This CDR3 has 11 residues. The DNA read from the CDR3 is TGCAGTGCTATTCCGGGGGCTGAA. It yields the protein CSAIPGAE. The full CDR3 protein reads CSAIPGAEAFF.